Detailed here is one T cell receptor beta chain. What it binds is not known. Trimming at V came to 5 bases and at J to 7 bases, leaving 7 bases not matched to a gene. The CDR3 extends over 13 amino acids. Germline CDR1 reads MNHEY; CDR2 reads SVGAGI. The source of the sample is a study of cytomegalovirus exposure and HLA in healthy donors. Study-level results: The authors reported that TCR beta sequences could predict HLA-A and HLA-B alleles. These predictions were accurate for most subjects in the first cohort. A highly shared variant cluster was judged a likely technical artifact.

13 Jbeta primers and 60 Vbeta primers were used for the PCR. Assay used: immunoSEQ multiplex PCR; TCRdb lists only in-frame clones, some missing. The table records about 130,000 clones, just under 80% of them present only once. Nominally healthy donors were sampled, though unrecorded immune exposures were likely. The sample taken for sequencing was PBMCs. The chain recombines TRBV6-5 with TRBJ1-2, with 7 positions matching TRBD1. The clonotype was recovered from a male donor in good health and CMV-seronegative. CDR3 amino acids: CASSDRQGGGYTF. CDR3 sequence (DNA): TGTGCCAGCAGTGACAGACAGGGAGGTGGCTACACCTTC.